The next 4 T cell receptor beta chains were all read from a single sample in a study of blood T cell repertoires in COVID-19. The data were produced by immunoSEQ multiplex PCR, yet TCRdb's version contains in-frame clones alone and is incomplete. This sample has 200,000 to 250,000 clones, with just under 90% found just once. Sequencing was done on a sample of PBMCs or T cells enriched from blood (not recorded which). These TCRs come from a man between 45 and 60 years old who had been exposed to COVID-19.

This chain uses TRBV10-3 with TRBJ1-3, with 8 bases that match TRBD1. The CDR3 covers 13 residues. Germline V lookup: CDR1 ENHRY, CDR2 SYGVKD. J gave up 4 bases and V 6 bases, and 2 bases lay outside the gene matches. The CDR3 DNA is TGTGCCATCAGAGGACAGGGAGGAAACACCATATATTTT. This sequence encodes CAIRGQGGNTIYF.

The chain carries TRBV28 and TRBJ1-3, with D possibly matching TRBD1 (6 bases). Germline CDR1 is MDHEN and CDR2 is SYDVKM. Trimming removed 6 bases at V and 0 bases at J, with 12 bases between. CDR3 size: 15 residues. This CDR3 is CASRQDSNSGNTIYF. CDR3 DNA sequence: TGTGCCAGCAGACAGGACAGCAACTCTGGAAACACCATATATTTT.

The chain uses TRBV4-1 and TRBJ2-1, with D maybe TRBD1 (5 bases). CDR1 is MGHRA, CDR2 YSYEKL, per germline. Trimming pared 3 bases from V and 0 bases from J, leaving 15 bases between. This CDR3 spans 17 amino acids. The CDR3 region has the DNA TGCGCCAGCAGCCATAGAGACAGAACCCTCTCCTACAATGAGCAGTTCTTC. Translation gives CASSHRDRTLSYNEQFF.

This chain connects TRBV6-5 to TRBJ1-2; the match to TRBD1 covers 7 bases. V gave up 7 bases and J gave up 4 bases; unmatched junction bases: 9. The germline gives CDR1 MNHEY, CDR2 SVGAGI. CDR3 length: 14 residues. The CDR3 DNA sequence: TGTGCCAGCACCGGGACAGAGAACTCCTATGGCTACACCTTC. It is translated as CASTGTENSYGYTF.